This T cell receptor (beta chain) emerged from a study of T-cell memory formation after mild COVID-19. Across the study: TCR clusters were largely donor specific. Broader study findings: Pre-infection memory already had some responding clones, implying cross-reactive memory joined. Later expanders leaned toward CD4+, whereas clones contracting from day 15 to 85 were balanced CD4/CD8.

Note on this clonotype: Antigen specificity is unknown.

CDR1 is SGHVS and CDR2 is FQNEAQ in the germline V gene. With 0 bases removed from V and 4 bases from J, the gap between germline ends came to 15 bases. The CDR3 length is 16 residues. TCRdb reprocessed the 5' RACE reads with MiXCR, giving one entry per CDR3 protein. The repertoire includes approximately 440,000 distinct CDR3 sequences, around 20% of them detected once, and more than 8% sits in the top ten. The material sequenced was PBMCs or a T cell subset sorted from them (not recorded which). V gene TRBV7-8 combines with J gene TRBJ1-1, with D perhaps matching TRBD1 (5 bases). The receptor's source is an adult woman who had mild COVID-19 (a few samples of this study predate the infection). Cell type and time point are not known. The CDR3, as DNA: TGTGCCAGCAGCTTAGCCCAAGGGGCGCTTGGCACTGAAGCTTTCTTT. Translating it yields CASSLAQGALGTEAFF.